A selection of T cell receptor beta chains follows, all from one sample in a study of blood T cell repertoires in COVID-19. The repertoire was sequenced with immunoSEQ multiplex PCR; TCRdb's copy has only in-frame clones and lacks some. The repertoire holds about 180,000 clones, with about 85% as singletons. Sequenced sample: peripheral blood. All receptors come from a woman between 45 and 60 years old with COVID-19, enrolled during active disease. The CDR3 runs from the conserved cysteine through the conserved F or W. The order of the fields is CDR3 protein, CDR3 DNA, D gene, J gene, clone size, V gene. D genes are given only for firm matches. Clone size, where shown, is once, few, many, or a class for clones that have expanded.

CDR3aa: CASKTRLGNNEQFF
CDR3nt: TGTGCCAGTAAAACCCGACTTGGCAACAATGAGCAGTTCTTC
d_gene: NA
j_gene: TRBJ2-1
abundance: once
v_gene: TRBV19

CDR3aa: CASSWGGQGQYEQYF
CDR3nt: TGTGCCAGCAGTTGGGGGGGACAGGGGCAATACGAGCAGTACTTC
d_gene: TRBD1
j_gene: TRBJ2-7
abundance: NA
v_gene: TRBV28

CDR3aa: CASSQDGFGLAGGPSTDTQYF
CDR3nt: TGCGCCAGCAGCCAAGATGGCTTCGGACTAGCGGGGGGCCCAAGCACAGATACGCAGTATTTT
d_gene: TRBD2
j_gene: TRBJ2-3
abundance: NA
v_gene: TRBV4-3

CDR3aa: CASSRSGGQETQYF
CDR3nt: TGTGCCAGCAGCCGTAGCGGGGGGCAAGAGACCCAGTACTTC
d_gene: TRBD2
j_gene: TRBJ2-5
abundance: NA
v_gene: TRBV9

CDR3aa: CSVDLAVDTQYF
CDR3nt: TGCAGCGTTGATCTAGCAGTAGATACGCAGTATTTT
d_gene: NA
j_gene: TRBJ2-3
abundance: NA
v_gene: TRBV29-1

CDR3aa: CASSPPRGVDTQYF
CDR3nt: TGTGCCAGCTCACCTCCCCGGGGGGTGGATACGCAGTATTTT
d_gene: TRBD2
j_gene: TRBJ2-3
abundance: NA
v_gene: TRBV18

CDR3aa: CASSGAGALLSGDTGELFF
CDR3nt: TGTGCCAGCAGTGGGGCAGGGGCCCTCCTATCCGGGGACACCGGGGAGCTGTTTTTT
d_gene: NA
j_gene: TRBJ2-2
abundance: NA
v_gene: TRBV6-4

CDR3aa: CATSGRSTRGASPLHF
CDR3nt: TGTGCCACCAGCGGAAGATCGACCCGCGGCGCATCACCCCTCCACTTT
d_gene: NA
j_gene: TRBJ1-6
abundance: NA
v_gene: TRBV15

CDR3aa: CASSQVAGSNYGYTF
CDR3nt: TGTGCCAGCAGCCAAGTGGCGGGCTCTAACTATGGCTACACCTTC
d_gene: NA
j_gene: TRBJ1-2
abundance: few
v_gene: TRBV3-1/TRBV3-2

CDR3aa: CAWSPRDNEQFF
CDR3nt: TGTGCCTGGAGTCCCAGGGACAATGAGCAGTTCTTC
d_gene: NA
j_gene: TRBJ2-1
abundance: NA
v_gene: TRBV30

CDR3aa: CASSPSMRQFF
CDR3nt: TGTGCCAGTAGTCCGTCAATGAGGCAGTTCTTC
d_gene: NA
j_gene: TRBJ2-1
abundance: NA
v_gene: TRBV19

CDR3aa: CASSPRTGSNTEAFF
CDR3nt: TGTGCCAGCAGCCCCCGGACAGGTTCTAACACTGAAGCTTTCTTT
d_gene: TRBD1
j_gene: TRBJ1-1
abundance: NA
v_gene: TRBV9

CDR3aa: CASSLDRDTEAFF
CDR3nt: TGTGCCAGCAGCTTGGACAGGGACACTGAAGCTTTCTTT
d_gene: NA
j_gene: TRBJ1-1
abundance: NA
v_gene: TRBV5-8

CDR3aa: CASSLWQNEKLFF
CDR3nt: TGCGCCAGCAGCTTGTGGCAGAATGAAAAACTGTTTTTT
d_gene: NA
j_gene: TRBJ1-4
abundance: NA
v_gene: TRBV5-1

CDR3aa: CASSPVKLGESSYEQYF
CDR3nt: TGCGCCAGCAGCCCCGTGAAATTGGGCGAGAGCTCCTACGAGCAGTACTTC
d_gene: NA
j_gene: TRBJ2-7
abundance: NA
v_gene: TRBV4-3

CDR3aa: CAWSRGSGTNEQFF
CDR3nt: TGTGCCTGGTCTAGAGGGTCGGGTACCAATGAGCAGTTCTTC
d_gene: NA
j_gene: TRBJ2-1
abundance: NA
v_gene: TRBV30

CDR3aa: CASSPLRGGMNTEAFF
CDR3nt: TGTGCCAGCAGCCCCCTTAGGGGAGGGATGAACACTGAAGCTTTCTTT
d_gene: NA
j_gene: TRBJ1-1
abundance: once
v_gene: TRBV11-2

CDR3aa: CASSPQGSNYGYTF
CDR3nt: TGCGCCAGCAGCCCCCAGGGGTCTAACTATGGCTACACCTTC
d_gene: NA
j_gene: TRBJ1-2
abundance: NA
v_gene: TRBV5-1

CDR3aa: CAINSMDGELFF
CDR3nt: TGTGCCATCAACAGTATGGACGGGGAGCTGTTTTTT
d_gene: NA
j_gene: TRBJ2-2
abundance: once
v_gene: TRBV10-3

CDR3aa: CASSLLGGSYEQYF
CDR3nt: TGTGCCAGCAGTTTGTTAGGGGGCTCCTACGAGCAGTACTTC
d_gene: NA
j_gene: TRBJ2-7
abundance: NA
v_gene: TRBV27

CDR3aa: CASREISPNRWGPQGNTEAFF
CDR3nt: TGTGCCAGCAGGGAAATCTCCCCTAATCGGTGGGGCCCCCAGGGTAACACTGAAGCTTTCTTT
d_gene: NA
j_gene: TRBJ1-1
abundance: NA
v_gene: TRBV21-1

CDR3aa: CASSQEQGRTGNTIYF
CDR3nt: TGTGCCAGCAGCCAAGAACAGGGCCGAACTGGAAACACCATATATTTT
d_gene: NA
j_gene: TRBJ1-3
abundance: NA
v_gene: TRBV14

CDR3aa: CASSQGAGRIDTQYF
CDR3nt: TGTGCCAGCAGCCAAGGAGCGGGGAGGATAGATACGCAGTATTTT
d_gene: TRBD2
j_gene: TRBJ2-3
abundance: NA
v_gene: TRBV3-1/TRBV3-2

CDR3aa: CASRHRGNGSGANVLTF
CDR3nt: TGTGCCAGCAGGCACAGGGGTAATGGGTCTGGGGCCAACGTCCTGACTTTC
d_gene: TRBD1
j_gene: TRBJ2-6
abundance: few
v_gene: TRBV28

CDR3aa: CATSRDSSTDTQYF
CDR3nt: TGTGCCACCAGTCGGGACAGTAGCACAGATACGCAGTATTTT
d_gene: TRBD1
j_gene: TRBJ2-3
abundance: NA
v_gene: TRBV24-1

CDR3aa: CASRTSGGGETQYF
CDR3nt: TGCGCCAGCAGGACTAGCGGGGGAGGGGAGACCCAGTACTTC
d_gene: TRBD2
j_gene: TRBJ2-5
abundance: NA
v_gene: TRBV10-2

CDR3aa: CASSLPGIRGYTF
CDR3nt: TGTGCCAGCAGTTTACCAGGGATTCGGGGCTACACCTTC
d_gene: NA
j_gene: TRBJ1-2
abundance: NA
v_gene: TRBV6-5

CDR3aa: CASSPGEGYTEAFF
CDR3nt: TGTGCCAGCTCACCAGGGGAGGGTTACACTGAAGCTTTCTTT
d_gene: NA
j_gene: TRBJ1-1
abundance: NA
v_gene: TRBV18

CDR3aa: CAISGGSGGYQETQYF
CDR3nt: TGTGCCATCAGTGGGGGAAGCGGGGGCTACCAAGAGACCCAGTACTTC
d_gene: TRBD2
j_gene: TRBJ2-5
abundance: NA
v_gene: TRBV10-3

CDR3aa: CASSSPGTGRNLMNTEAFF
CDR3nt: TGTGCCAGCAGTTCACCTGGGACAGGGCGAAATTTAATGAACACTGAAGCTTTCTTT
d_gene: TRBD1
j_gene: TRBJ1-1
abundance: once
v_gene: TRBV28

CDR3aa: CASSLYGQGENEKLFF
CDR3nt: TGCGCCAGCAGCCTCTATGGACAGGGGGAGAATGAAAAACTGTTTTTT
d_gene: TRBD1
j_gene: TRBJ1-4
abundance: NA
v_gene: TRBV4-1

CDR3aa: CASSLDFRQGYYEQYF
CDR3nt: TGTGCCAGCAGCTTAGATTTTAGACAGGGGTACTACGAGCAGTACTTC
d_gene: TRBD1
j_gene: TRBJ2-7
abundance: NA
v_gene: TRBV7-6

CDR3aa: CASSSVRVSLNDEQYF
CDR3nt: TGTGCCAGCAGCTCAGTTCGGGTGAGCTTAAACGACGAGCAGTACTTC
d_gene: NA
j_gene: TRBJ2-7
abundance: NA
v_gene: TRBV11-2

CDR3aa: CASNLGQNTDTQYF
CDR3nt: TGTGCCAGCAACTTGGGACAGAATACAGATACGCAGTATTTT
d_gene: TRBD1
j_gene: TRBJ2-3
abundance: once
v_gene: TRBV11-3

CDR3aa: CATSPGRAYEQYF
CDR3nt: TGTGCCACCAGCCCGGGGAGGGCCTACGAGCAGTACTTC
d_gene: TRBD2
j_gene: TRBJ2-7
abundance: NA
v_gene: TRBV15

CDR3aa: CASSFTGAPNNEKLFF
CDR3nt: TGTGCCAGCAGTTTTACAGGTGCACCTAATAATGAAAAACTGTTTTTT
d_gene: NA
j_gene: TRBJ1-4
abundance: NA
v_gene: TRBV28

CDR3aa: CASSQGPAGSNQPQHF
CDR3nt: TGCGCCAGCAGCCAAGGCCCCGCGGGAAGCAATCAGCCCCAGCATTTT
d_gene: NA
j_gene: TRBJ1-5
abundance: NA
v_gene: TRBV4-1

CDR3aa: CASSSAGGQTGELFF
CDR3nt: TGTGCCAGCAGCTCCGCGGGGGGGCAAACCGGGGAGCTGTTTTTT
d_gene: TRBD2
j_gene: TRBJ2-2
abundance: NA
v_gene: TRBV7-3

CDR3aa: CASRSLTGGRQETQYF
CDR3nt: TGTGCCAGCAGATCCCTGACAGGAGGACGCCAAGAGACCCAGTACTTC
d_gene: NA
j_gene: TRBJ2-5
abundance: NA
v_gene: TRBV2

CDR3aa: CASALGGAEETQYF
CDR3nt: TGTGCCAGTGCCCTTGGGGGGGCGGAAGAGACCCAGTACTTC
d_gene: NA
j_gene: TRBJ2-5
abundance: NA
v_gene: TRBV19

CDR3aa: CASSLRTGGGNTEAFF
CDR3nt: TGTGCCAGCAGCTTAAGGACAGGGGGCGGGAACACTGAAGCTTTCTTT
d_gene: TRBD1
j_gene: TRBJ1-1
abundance: NA
v_gene: TRBV7-6

CDR3aa: CATSFSVGSSGANVLTF
CDR3nt: TGTGCCACCAGTTTTTCTGTAGGGAGTTCTGGGGCCAACGTCCTGACTTTC
d_gene: NA
j_gene: TRBJ2-6
abundance: NA
v_gene: TRBV24-1

CDR3aa: CASSQSTDTQYF
CDR3nt: TGTGCCAGCAGTCAAAGCACAGATACGCAGTATTTT
d_gene: NA
j_gene: TRBJ2-3
abundance: NA
v_gene: TRBV6-2/TRBV6-3